A selection of T cell receptor beta chains follows, all from one sample in a study of blood T cell repertoires in COVID-19. Some clones are missing from TCRdb's copy, which holds only in-frame ones; the method was immunoSEQ multiplex PCR. The sample consists of some 96,000 clones, around four fifths of them appearing once. The source material was peripheral blood. The receptors come from a woman in her 70s with acute or convalescent COVID-19. CDR3s include the opening cysteine and the closing phenylalanine or tryptophan. The order of the fields is V gene, J gene, clone size, D gene, CDR3 protein, CDR3 DNA. D genes are given only for firm matches. Clone sizes are given selectively: once, few, many, or a class where the clone is expanded.

>TRBV6-5|TRBJ2-3|NA|TRBD2
CASSTGGVSTDTQYF
TGTGCCAGCAGTACGGGGGGGGTGAGCACAGATACGCAGTATTTT
>TRBV12-3/TRBV12-4|TRBJ2-1|many|TRBD1
CASGQGASNEQFF
TGTGCCAGCGGTCAGGGGGCTTCCAATGAGCAGTTCTTC
>TRBV11-3|TRBJ2-5|NA|TRBD1
CASSGRNEGAGETQYF
TGTGCCAGCAGCGGCCGAAATGAGGGGGCCGGTGAGACCCAGTACTTC
>TRBV7-2|TRBJ1-1|NA|NA
CASRSRGRGTEAFF
TGTGCCAGCAGGTCGCGAGGAAGAGGCACTGAAGCTTTCTTT
>TRBV5-8|TRBJ2-5|few|TRBD2
CASSQGTSGEQETQYF
TGTGCCAGCAGCCAGGGGACTAGCGGGGAACAAGAGACCCAGTACTTC
>TRBV9|TRBJ1-1|NA|NA
CASSPQGWTEAFF
TGTGCCAGCAGCCCACAGGGTTGGACTGAAGCTTTCTTT
>TRBV7-9|TRBJ2-5|NA|NA
CASSSIETQYF
TGTGCCAGCAGCTCAATAGAGACCCAGTACTTC
>TRBV4-1|TRBJ1-2|NA|NA
CASSRQVIANYGYTF
TGCGCCAGCAGCCGCCAGGTTATAGCTAACTATGGCTACACCTTC
>TRBV6-5|TRBJ2-3|NA|NA
CASSLSGRTDTQYF
TGTGCCAGCAGTCTTAGCGGACGCACAGATACGCAGTATTTT
>TRBV21-1|TRBJ1-5|NA|NA
CASSPRDRASNQPQHF
TGTGCCAGCAGCCCCCGGGACAGGGCTAGCAATCAGCCCCAGCATTTT
>TRBV4-2|TRBJ2-5|few|TRBD2
CASSQDGTSGGFQETQYF
TGTGCCAGCAGCCAAGATGGGACTAGCGGTGGGTTCCAAGAGACCCAGTACTTC
>TRBV6-7|TRBJ2-2|NA|NA
CASSCFLGDHGVDTGELFF
TGTGCCAGCAGTTGCTTTTTGGGAGATCACGGCGTGGACACCGGGGAGCTGTTTTTT
>TRBV14|TRBJ1-1|NA|NA
CASSQDKRAPAQGEAFF
TGTGCCAGCAGCCAAGATAAGAGGGCACCCGCCCAAGGTGAAGCTTTCTTT
>TRBV27|TRBJ2-5|NA|TRBD1
CASSDYRGSGETQYF
TGTGCCAGCAGTGATTACAGGGGGTCGGGGGAGACCCAGTACTTC
>TRBV7-9|TRBJ1-2|many|TRBD1
CASSQGGSYGYTF
TGTGCCAGCAGCCAAGGGGGCAGCTATGGCTACACCTTC
>TRBV6-5|TRBJ1-6|NA|NA
CASSYSRDRGSPLHF
TGTGCCAGCAGTTACTCCCGGGATCGGGGTTCACCCCTCCACTTT
>TRBV7-3|TRBJ1-2|NA|NA
CASSLMGALKEGYTF
TGTGCCAGCAGCTTAATGGGAGCCCTTAAAGAGGGCTACACCTTC
>TRBV5-5|TRBJ1-2|NA|NA
CASSLGQVFGYGYTF
TGTGCCAGCAGCTTGGGACAGGTGTTTGGCTATGGCTACACCTTC
>TRBV30|TRBJ1-1|NA|TRBD1
CAWSRKGASTEAFF
TGTGCCTGGAGTAGAAAGGGGGCGAGCACTGAAGCTTTCTTT
>TRBV5-4|TRBJ2-1|NA|TRBD2
CASSSLLAGTYNEQFF
TGTGCCAGCAGCTCTTTACTAGCGGGGACCTACAATGAGCAGTTCTTC
>TRBV6-6|TRBJ2-2|NA|NA
CASSYSQGQNTGELFF
TGTGCCAGCAGTTACTCGCAGGGGCAGAACACCGGGGAGCTGTTTTTT
>TRBV28|TRBJ2-3|NA|NA
CASSLTGGNTDTQYF
TGTGCCAGCAGTTTAACCGGGGGAAACACAGATACGCAGTATTTT
>TRBV2|TRBJ1-6|NA|NA
CASSEPQAYPNSPLHF
TGTGCCAGCAGTGAACCTCAGGCTTACCCCAATTCACCCCTCCACTTT
>TRBV27|TRBJ2-1|NA|TRBD2
CASSLSRGLAPNEQFF
TGTGCCAGCAGTTTATCCCGCGGACTAGCTCCCAATGAGCAGTTCTTC
>TRBV5-1|TRBJ2-5|NA|NA
CASSLALDNLSETQYF
TGCGCCAGCAGCTTGGCCCTGGACAATCTGTCAGAGACCCAGTACTTC
>TRBV3-1/TRBV3-2|TRBJ1-1|NA|NA
CASSPHYKNTEAFF
TGTGCCAGCAGCCCCCACTACAAGAACACTGAAGCTTTCTTT
>TRBV9|TRBJ2-1|NA|NA
CASSVVGGYNEQFF
TGTGCCAGCAGCGTAGTAGGCGGGTACAATGAGCAGTTCTTC
>TRBV10-3|TRBJ1-1|NA|NA
CAISADRQRAFF
TGTGCCATCAGTGCCGACAGGCAACGAGCTTTCTTT
>TRBV27|TRBJ2-2|NA|NA
CASRAGPNTGELFF
TGTGCCAGCAGGGCGGGACCGAACACCGGGGAGCTGTTTTTT
>TRBV7-8|TRBJ2-5|NA|TRBD2
CASSFSGGAEETQYF
TGTGCCAGCAGCTTTAGCGGGGGGGCCGAGGAGACCCAGTACTTC
>TRBV18|TRBJ1-1|NA|NA
CASSPGVGTEAFF
TGTGCCAGCTCACCCGGGGTCGGCACTGAAGCTTTCTTT
>TRBV7-3|TRBJ1-1|NA|NA
CASSLNSGENTEAFF
TGTGCCAGCAGCTTAAATTCAGGGGAGAACACTGAAGCTTTCTTT
>TRBV6-5|TRBJ1-4|NA|TRBD1
CASSSQGDNEKLFF
TGTGCCAGCAGTTCACAGGGGGATAATGAAAAACTGTTTTTT
>TRBV3-1/TRBV3-2|TRBJ2-1|NA|TRBD2
CASSSSSGGAYNEQFF
TGTGCCAGCAGCTCTTCTAGCGGGGGGGCCTACAATGAGCAGTTCTTC
>TRBV5-1|TRBJ1-1|once|NA
CASSLNSGGTEAFF
TGCGCCAGCAGCTTGAATTCGGGGGGCACTGAAGCTTTCTTT
>TRBV6-5|TRBJ1-4|NA|NA
CASRTDATNEKLFF
TGTGCCAGCAGGACAGACGCAACTAATGAAAAACTGTTTTTT
>TRBV11-2|TRBJ1-1|once|NA
CASSLSRGTEAFF
TGTGCCAGCAGCTTGTCAAGGGGCACTGAAGCTTTCTTT
>TRBV28|TRBJ1-2|NA|NA
CASRQQGRVGNGYTF
TGTGCCAGCAGGCAACAGGGCCGCGTTGGTAATGGCTACACCTTC
>TRBV9|TRBJ2-3|NA|TRBD2
CASGALAASTDTQYF
TGTGCCAGCGGCGCCCTAGCGGCTAGCACAGATACGCAGTATTTT
>TRBV7-2|TRBJ1-2|NA|NA
CASSPPTGGYGYTF
TGTGCCAGCAGCCCTCCGACAGGAGGCTATGGCTACACCTTC
>TRBV6-2/TRBV6-3|TRBJ2-7|NA|NA
CASSYEISGYEQYF
TGTGCCAGCAGTTACGAAATTTCGGGGTACGAGCAGTACTTC
>TRBV7-2|TRBJ2-3|NA|TRBD2
CASSSGGGGGDTQYF
TGTGCCAGCAGCTCTGGCGGGGGGGGAGGAGATACGCAGTATTTT
>TRBV7-6|TRBJ2-5|once|NA
CASSLEAETQYF
TGTGCCAGCAGCCTGGAGGCGGAGACCCAGTACTTC
>TRBV5-1|TRBJ2-3|NA|TRBD1
CASSLDLPGQGNTQYF
TGCGCCAGCAGCTTGGATCTACCGGGACAGGGTAACACGCAGTATTTT
>TRBV6-6|TRBJ1-2|NA|NA
CASSYSGRGEAYGYTF
TGTGCCAGCAGTTACTCGGGAAGGGGCGAGGCCTATGGCTACACCTTC
>TRBV7-2|TRBJ1-2|NA|TRBD1
CASSQIQGAYGYTF
TGTGCCAGCAGTCAAATACAGGGGGCGTATGGCTACACCTTC
>TRBV6-5|TRBJ1-1|NA|NA
CASSFWAAGTEAFF
TGTGCCAGCAGTTTCTGGGCAGCGGGCACTGAAGCTTTCTTT
>TRBV6-6|TRBJ1-2|few|TRBD1
CASSKLRTGDGGYTF
TGTGCCAGCAGTAAGCTACGGACAGGGGACGGCGGCTACACCTTC